This is a list of T cell receptor beta chains from one sample in a study of early T cells in non-severe SARS-CoV-2 infection. One entry per CDR3 protein results from TCRdb running MiXCR on the 5' RACE reads. The sample has about 19,000 distinct CDR3 sequences, approximately 4% seen once; the top ten hold approximately 6.6%. Specimen: whole blood. The source is an adult who was a healthcare worker with PCR-confirmed SARS-CoV-2 infection or an uninfected control (not recorded which). The CDR3 runs from the conserved cysteine through the conserved F or W.

J gene: TRBJ2-5
V gene: TRBV2
CDR3 protein: CASSGRTGDQETQYF

J gene: TRBJ2-3
V gene: TRBV3-1
CDR3 protein: CASSLALSTDTQYF

J gene: TRBJ1-2
V gene: TRBV5-7
CDR3 protein: CASSFSRAGDRGRRYTPNYGYTF

J gene: TRBJ2-5
V gene: TRBV7-9
CDR3 protein: CASSLRQDQETQYF

J gene: TRBJ2-3
V gene: TRBV7-6
CDR3 protein: CASSLGTGKTDTQYF

J gene: TRBJ1-4
V gene: TRBV7-2
CDR3 protein: CASSLSRTGVTNEKLFF

J gene: TRBJ1-2
V gene: TRBV19
CDR3 protein: CASNRGANYGYTF

J gene: TRBJ2-5
V gene: TRBV5-1
CDR3 protein: CASSLVPGAHQETQYF

J gene: TRBJ1-5
V gene: TRBV6-5
CDR3 protein: CASSYSAKGNQPQHF

J gene: TRBJ2-7
V gene: TRBV11-2
CDR3 protein: CASSPGDSLWSEVYEQYF

J gene: TRBJ2-3
V gene: TRBV6-5
CDR3 protein: CASSSTGDTQYF

J gene: TRBJ2-3
V gene: TRBV19
CDR3 protein: CASRFQAGANTYTQYF

J gene: TRBJ1-2
V gene: TRBV29-1
CDR3 protein: CSATGGTGFDYGYTF

J gene: TRBJ1-5
V gene: TRBV20-1
CDR3 protein: CSARTGDLGQPQHF

J gene: TRBJ2-1
V gene: TRBV29-1
CDR3 protein: CSVDYQGNEQFF

J gene: TRBJ2-3
V gene: TRBV29-1
CDR3 protein: CSVDTVEGTDTQYF

J gene: TRBJ2-6
V gene: TRBV4-2
CDR3 protein: CASSRVKVRDTSSGANVLTF

J gene: TRBJ1-6
V gene: TRBV6-2/TRBV6-3
CDR3 protein: CASSYPGNSPLHF

J gene: TRBJ1-2
V gene: TRBV19
CDR3 protein: CASSPRTGGGYTF

J gene: TRBJ2-1
V gene: TRBV6-1
CDR3 protein: CASTEGESNEQFF

J gene: TRBJ1-2
V gene: TRBV7-9
CDR3 protein: CANSLATGGGYTF

J gene: TRBJ2-5
V gene: TRBV20-1
CDR3 protein: CSAKDTRVPQETQYF

J gene: TRBJ1-2
V gene: TRBV18
CDR3 protein: CASSPREGGSSDYGYTF

J gene: TRBJ2-7
V gene: TRBV7-8
CDR3 protein: CASSLTSGTGFPSYEQYF

J gene: TRBJ1-4
V gene: TRBV4-1
CDR3 protein: CASSQEADSRWKLFF

J gene: TRBJ2-5
V gene: TRBV11-2
CDR3 protein: CASSDIIFQETQYF

J gene: TRBJ2-7
V gene: TRBV4-3
CDR3 protein: CASSPQRDAIGEQYF

J gene: TRBJ1-1
V gene: TRBV7-6
CDR3 protein: CASSLAAGEYTEAFF

J gene: TRBJ2-1
V gene: TRBV29-1
CDR3 protein: CSVEVTGLSEQFF

J gene: TRBJ2-2
V gene: TRBV6-5
CDR3 protein: CASSPPGTSRFTGELFF

J gene: TRBJ1-6
V gene: TRBV27
CDR3 protein: CAISGLYNSPLHF

J gene: TRBJ1-1
V gene: TRBV20-1
CDR3 protein: CSARPLRPLNTEAFF

J gene: TRBJ1-1
V gene: TRBV20-1
CDR3 protein: CSATSGGAAFF

J gene: TRBJ1-1
V gene: TRBV7-8
CDR3 protein: CASSLVSGRSLETEAFF

J gene: TRBJ2-1
V gene: TRBV29-1
CDR3 protein: CSAGTGGPVFF

J gene: TRBJ2-1
V gene: TRBV11-3
CDR3 protein: CASSLGGGSRHEQFF

J gene: TRBJ1-1
V gene: TRBV11-3
CDR3 protein: CASSLSGAGTEAFF

J gene: TRBJ2-1
V gene: TRBV6-6
CDR3 protein: CASTSKQGSYNEQFF

J gene: TRBJ2-5
V gene: TRBV7-2
CDR3 protein: CASIKRVAGGHSETQYF

J gene: TRBJ2-6
V gene: TRBV6-5
CDR3 protein: CASTRQGPPFSGANVLTF

J gene: TRBJ2-1
V gene: TRBV30
CDR3 protein: CAWSPDHDEQFF

J gene: TRBJ1-5
V gene: TRBV7-9
CDR3 protein: CASSLNSPSQPQHF

J gene: TRBJ2-3
V gene: TRBV20-1
CDR3 protein: CSAKGLGGGVTDTQYF

J gene: TRBJ2-5
V gene: TRBV7-3
CDR3 protein: CASSLMGQGPETQYF

J gene: TRBJ2-7
V gene: TRBV11-3
CDR3 protein: CASSLVWEAEQYF

J gene: TRBJ2-7
V gene: TRBV14
CDR3 protein: CASSQAARGHEQYF

J gene: TRBJ1-2
V gene: TRBV19
CDR3 protein: CASSIAATGAVNYGYTF

J gene: TRBJ1-2
V gene: TRBV7-8
CDR3 protein: CASSLRRRENYGYTF

J gene: TRBJ1-2
V gene: TRBV9
CDR3 protein: CASSAGGNYGYTF

J gene: TRBJ2-5
V gene: TRBV29-1
CDR3 protein: CSVEVQETQYF

J gene: TRBJ1-1
V gene: TRBV12-3/TRBV12-4
CDR3 protein: CASTPGQANTEAFF

J gene: TRBJ1-5
V gene: TRBV12-3/TRBV12-4
CDR3 protein: CAIPLSQSNQPQHF

J gene: TRBJ2-3
V gene: TRBV7-6
CDR3 protein: CASSYGELGPDTQYF

J gene: TRBJ1-2
V gene: TRBV29-1
CDR3 protein: CSVGTSENGYTF

J gene: TRBJ2-4
V gene: TRBV5-1
CDR3 protein: CASSYGQAKNIQYF

J gene: TRBJ1-4
V gene: TRBV7-9
CDR3 protein: CASSLKGREKLFF

J gene: TRBJ2-3
V gene: TRBV3-2
CDR3 protein: CASSQAGKATQYF

J gene: TRBJ2-2
V gene: TRBV6-2/TRBV6-3
CDR3 protein: CASSYREPPTSGELFF